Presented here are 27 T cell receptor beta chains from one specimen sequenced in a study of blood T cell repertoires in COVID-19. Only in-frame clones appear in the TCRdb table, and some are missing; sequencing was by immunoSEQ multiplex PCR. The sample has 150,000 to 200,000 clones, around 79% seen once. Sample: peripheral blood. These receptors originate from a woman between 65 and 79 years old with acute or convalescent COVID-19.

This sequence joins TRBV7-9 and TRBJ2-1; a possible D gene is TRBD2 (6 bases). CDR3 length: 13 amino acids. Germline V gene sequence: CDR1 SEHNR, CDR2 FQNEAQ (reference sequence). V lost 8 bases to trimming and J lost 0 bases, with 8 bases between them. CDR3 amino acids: CASRESSYNEQFF. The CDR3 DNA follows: TGTGCCAGCCGGGAGAGCTCCTACAATGAGCAGTTCTTC.

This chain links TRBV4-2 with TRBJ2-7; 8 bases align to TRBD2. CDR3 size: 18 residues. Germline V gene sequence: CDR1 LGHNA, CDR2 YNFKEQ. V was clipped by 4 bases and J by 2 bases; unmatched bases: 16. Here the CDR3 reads CASSRTAGGTRGPYEQYF. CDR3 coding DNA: TGTGCCAGCAGCCGAACTGCGGGAGGAACACGCGGCCCCTACGAGCAGTACTTC.

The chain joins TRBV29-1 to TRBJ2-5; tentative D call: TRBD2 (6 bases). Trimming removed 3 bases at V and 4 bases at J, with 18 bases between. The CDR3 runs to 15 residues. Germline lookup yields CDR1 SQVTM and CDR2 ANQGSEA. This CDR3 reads CSVDGLWRGRETQYF. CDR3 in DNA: TGCAGCGTTGACGGACTTTGGAGGGGACGAGAGACCCAGTACTTC.

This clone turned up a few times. CDR3 region: CASSLTAGGVGELFF. DNA of the CDR3: TGTGCCAGCAGCTTAACAGCGGGAGGCGTCGGGGAGCTGTTTTTT. The chain uses TRBV7-3 and TRBJ2-2; 9 bases match TRBD2. This CDR3 contains 15 residues. Trimming cost V 0 bases and J 7 bases; bases outside gene matches: 3. CDR1 and CDR2 from the germline V gene are SGHTA and FQGTGA.

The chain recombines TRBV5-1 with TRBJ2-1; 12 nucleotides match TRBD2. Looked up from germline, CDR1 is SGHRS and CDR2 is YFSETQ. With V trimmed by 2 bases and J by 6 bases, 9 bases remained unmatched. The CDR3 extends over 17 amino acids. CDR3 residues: CASSFLTSGGRGNEQFF. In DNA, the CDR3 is TGCGCCAGCAGCTTTTTAACTAGCGGGGGGCGGGGCAATGAGCAGTTCTTC.

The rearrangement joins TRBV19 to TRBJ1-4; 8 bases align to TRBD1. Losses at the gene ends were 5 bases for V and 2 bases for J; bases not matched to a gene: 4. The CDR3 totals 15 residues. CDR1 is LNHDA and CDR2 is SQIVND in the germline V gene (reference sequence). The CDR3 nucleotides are TGTGCCAGTAGTCTCAGGACAGGGACTAATGAAAAACTGTTTTTT. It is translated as CASSLRTGTNEKLFF.

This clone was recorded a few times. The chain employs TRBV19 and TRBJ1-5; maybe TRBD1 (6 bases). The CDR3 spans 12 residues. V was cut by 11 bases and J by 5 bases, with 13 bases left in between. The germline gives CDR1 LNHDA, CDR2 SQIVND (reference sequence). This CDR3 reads CAVKGGDQPQHF. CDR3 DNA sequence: TGTGCCGTTAAAGGGGGAGATCAGCCCCAGCATTTT.

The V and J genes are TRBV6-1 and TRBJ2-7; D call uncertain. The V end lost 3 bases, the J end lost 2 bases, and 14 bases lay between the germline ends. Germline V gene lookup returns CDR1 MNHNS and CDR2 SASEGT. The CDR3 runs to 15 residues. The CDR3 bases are TGTGCCAGCAGTGATGAGAGAAGAATAGCCTACGAGCAGTACTTC. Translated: CASSDERRIAYEQYF.

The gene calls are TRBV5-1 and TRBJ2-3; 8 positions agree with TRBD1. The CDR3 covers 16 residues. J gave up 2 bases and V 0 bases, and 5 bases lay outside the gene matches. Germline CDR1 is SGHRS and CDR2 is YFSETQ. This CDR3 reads CASSLETGVNTDTQYF. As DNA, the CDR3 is TGCGCCAGCAGCTTGGAGACAGGGGTAAACACAGATACGCAGTATTTT.

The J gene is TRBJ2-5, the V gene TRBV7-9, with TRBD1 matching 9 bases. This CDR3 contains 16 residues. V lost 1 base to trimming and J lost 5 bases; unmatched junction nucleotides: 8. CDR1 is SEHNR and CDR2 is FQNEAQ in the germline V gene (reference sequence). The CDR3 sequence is CASSLGLGQGKETQYF. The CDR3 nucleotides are TGTGCCAGCAGCTTAGGATTGGGACAGGGAAAGGAGACCCAGTACTTC.

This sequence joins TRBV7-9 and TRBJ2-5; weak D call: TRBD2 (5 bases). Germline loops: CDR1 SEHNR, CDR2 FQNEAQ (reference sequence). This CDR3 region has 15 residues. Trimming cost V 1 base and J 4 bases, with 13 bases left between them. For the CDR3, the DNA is TGTGCCAGCAGCTTAGGAGCTAGCTTCACAGAGACCCAGTACTTC. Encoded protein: CASSLGASFTETQYF.

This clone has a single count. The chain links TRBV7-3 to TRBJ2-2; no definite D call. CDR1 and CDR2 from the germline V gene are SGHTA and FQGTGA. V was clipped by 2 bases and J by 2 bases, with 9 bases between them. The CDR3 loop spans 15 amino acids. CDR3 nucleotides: TGTGCCAGCAGCTTACTCGTCAGTAACACCGGGGAGCTGTTTTTT. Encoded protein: CASSLLVSNTGELFF.

CDR3 protein: CSVEDQGLGYGYTF. In DNA, the CDR3 is TGCAGCGTTGAAGATCAGGGTCTGGGCTATGGCTACACCTTC. The chain has TRBV29-1 and TRBJ1-2; D is possibly TRBD1 (5 bases). The CDR3 has 14 residues. V dropped 0 bases and J dropped 4 bases, with 12 bases sitting between them. The germline CDR1 and CDR2 sequences are SQVTM and ANQGSEA.

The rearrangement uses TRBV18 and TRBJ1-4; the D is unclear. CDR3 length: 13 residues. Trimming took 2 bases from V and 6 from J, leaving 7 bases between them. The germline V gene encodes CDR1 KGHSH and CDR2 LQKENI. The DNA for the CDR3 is TGTGCCAGCTCACCAATTGCAGATGAAAAACTGTTTTTT. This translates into CASSPIADEKLFF.

The DNA of the CDR3 is TGTGCCTGGGAAACAGCTTACGAGCAGTACTTC. This translates into CAWETAYEQYF. The chain combines TRBV30 with TRBJ2-7; no firm D call. Trimming left V 5 bases short and J 4 bases short, with 9 bases between. Germline CDR1 and CDR2: GTSNPN and SVGIG (reference sequence). The CDR3 is made up of 11 amino acids.

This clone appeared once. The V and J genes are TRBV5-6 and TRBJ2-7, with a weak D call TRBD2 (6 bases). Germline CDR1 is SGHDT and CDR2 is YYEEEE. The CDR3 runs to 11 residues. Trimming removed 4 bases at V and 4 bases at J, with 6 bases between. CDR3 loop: CASSLAYEQYF. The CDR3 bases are TGTGCCAGCAGCCTAGCGTACGAGCAGTACTTC. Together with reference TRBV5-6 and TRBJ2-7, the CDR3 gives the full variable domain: DAGVTQSPTHLIKTRGQQVTLRCSPKSGHDTVSWYQQALGQGPQFIFQYYEEEERQRGNFPDRFSGHQFPNYSSELNVNALLLGDSALYLCASSLAYEQYFGPGTRLTVT.

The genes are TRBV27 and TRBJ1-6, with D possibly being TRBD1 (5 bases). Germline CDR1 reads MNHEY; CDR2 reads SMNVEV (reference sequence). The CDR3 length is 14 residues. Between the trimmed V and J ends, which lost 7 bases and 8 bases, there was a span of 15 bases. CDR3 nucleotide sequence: TGTGCCAGCATGCAGGGCCAGCTTGATTCACCCCTCCACTTT. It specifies CASMQGQLDSPLHF.

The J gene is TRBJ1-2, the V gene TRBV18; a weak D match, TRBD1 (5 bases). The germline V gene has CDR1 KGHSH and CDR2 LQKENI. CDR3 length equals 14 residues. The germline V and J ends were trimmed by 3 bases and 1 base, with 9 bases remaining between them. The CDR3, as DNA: TGTGCCAGCTCACCGGGCGACAGTAACTATGGCTACACCTTC. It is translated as CASSPGDSNYGYTF. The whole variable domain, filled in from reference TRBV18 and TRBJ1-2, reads NAGVMQNPRHLVRRRGQEARLRCSPMKGHSHVYWYRQLPEEGLKFMVYLQKENIIDESGMPKERFSAEFPKEGPSILRIQQVVRGDSAAYFCASSPGDSNYGYTFGSGTRLTVV.

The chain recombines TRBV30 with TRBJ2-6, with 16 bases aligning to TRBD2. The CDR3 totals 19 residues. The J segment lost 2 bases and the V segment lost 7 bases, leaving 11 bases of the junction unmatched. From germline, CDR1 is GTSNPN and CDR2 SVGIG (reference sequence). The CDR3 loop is CAFRGTSGRARPGANVLTF. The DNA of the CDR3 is TGTGCCTTCCGGGGGACTAGCGGGAGGGCGAGGCCTGGGGCCAACGTCCTGACTTTC.

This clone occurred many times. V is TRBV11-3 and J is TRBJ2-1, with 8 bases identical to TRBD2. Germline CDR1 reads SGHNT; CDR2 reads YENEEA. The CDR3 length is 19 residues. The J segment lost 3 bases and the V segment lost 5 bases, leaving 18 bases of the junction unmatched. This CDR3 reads CASSRGRGGFPTLYNEQFF. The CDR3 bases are TGTGCCAGCAGCCGTGGTCGGGGGGGCTTCCCCACCCTCTACAATGAGCAGTTCTTC. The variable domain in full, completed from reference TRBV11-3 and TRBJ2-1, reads EAGVVQSPRYKIIEKKQPVAFWCNPISGHNTLYWYLQNLGQGPELLIRYENEEAVDDSQLPKDRFSAERLKGVDSTLKIQPAELGDSAVYLCASSRGRGGFPTLYNEQFFGPGTRLTVL.

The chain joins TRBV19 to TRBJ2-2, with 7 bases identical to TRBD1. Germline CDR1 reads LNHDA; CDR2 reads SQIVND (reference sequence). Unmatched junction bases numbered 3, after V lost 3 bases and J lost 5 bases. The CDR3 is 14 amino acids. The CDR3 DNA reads TGTGCCAGTAGTATGGAGACAGGGACCGGGGAGCTGTTTTTT. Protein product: CASSMETGTGELFF.

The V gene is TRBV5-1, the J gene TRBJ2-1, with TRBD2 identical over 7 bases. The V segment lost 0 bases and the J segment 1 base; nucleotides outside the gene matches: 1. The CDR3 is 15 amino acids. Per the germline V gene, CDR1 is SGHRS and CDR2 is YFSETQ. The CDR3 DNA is TGCGCCAGCAGCTTGGTGGGGGGGTCCTACAATGAGCAGTTCTTC. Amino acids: CASSLVGGSYNEQFF.

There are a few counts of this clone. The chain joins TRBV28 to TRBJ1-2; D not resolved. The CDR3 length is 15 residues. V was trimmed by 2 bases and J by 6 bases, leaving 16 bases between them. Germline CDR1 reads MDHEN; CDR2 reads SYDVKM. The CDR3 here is CASSLTLFPDHGYTF. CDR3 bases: TGTGCCAGCAGTTTAACATTATTTCCAGATCATGGCTACACCTTC.

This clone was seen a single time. CDR3 in DNA: TGCAGTGCTAAAGGGGCAGGCACCCTCCACTTT. Amino acid sequence: CSAKGAGTLHF. This chain joins TRBV20-1 and TRBJ1-6; TRBD1 is a possible D gene (5 bases). V shed 4 bases and J shed 14 bases, with 12 bases lying between them. Germline-derived CDR1 and CDR2 are DFQATT and SNEGSKA (reference sequence). The CDR3 has 11 residues.

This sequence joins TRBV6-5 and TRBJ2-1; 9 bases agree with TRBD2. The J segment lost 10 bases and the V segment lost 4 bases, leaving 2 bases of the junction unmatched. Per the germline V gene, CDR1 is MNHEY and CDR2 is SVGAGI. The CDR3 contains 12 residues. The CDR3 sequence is CASSSGTSEQFF. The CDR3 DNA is TGTGCCAGCAGTTCGGGGACTAGCGAGCAGTTCTTC.

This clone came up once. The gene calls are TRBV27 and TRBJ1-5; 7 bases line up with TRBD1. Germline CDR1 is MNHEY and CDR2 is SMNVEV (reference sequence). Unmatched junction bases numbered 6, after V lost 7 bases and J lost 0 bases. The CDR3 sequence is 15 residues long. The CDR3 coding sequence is TGTGCCAGCAAATGGGGACAGAATAGCAATCAGCCCCAGCATTTT. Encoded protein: CASKWGQNSNQPQHF.

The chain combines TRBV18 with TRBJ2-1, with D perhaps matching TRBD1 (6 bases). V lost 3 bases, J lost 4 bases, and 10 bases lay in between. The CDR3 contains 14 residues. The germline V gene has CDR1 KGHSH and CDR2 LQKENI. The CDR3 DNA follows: TGTGCCAGCTCACCCTCAGGGGTTTACAATGAGCAGTTCTTC. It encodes CASSPSGVYNEQFF.